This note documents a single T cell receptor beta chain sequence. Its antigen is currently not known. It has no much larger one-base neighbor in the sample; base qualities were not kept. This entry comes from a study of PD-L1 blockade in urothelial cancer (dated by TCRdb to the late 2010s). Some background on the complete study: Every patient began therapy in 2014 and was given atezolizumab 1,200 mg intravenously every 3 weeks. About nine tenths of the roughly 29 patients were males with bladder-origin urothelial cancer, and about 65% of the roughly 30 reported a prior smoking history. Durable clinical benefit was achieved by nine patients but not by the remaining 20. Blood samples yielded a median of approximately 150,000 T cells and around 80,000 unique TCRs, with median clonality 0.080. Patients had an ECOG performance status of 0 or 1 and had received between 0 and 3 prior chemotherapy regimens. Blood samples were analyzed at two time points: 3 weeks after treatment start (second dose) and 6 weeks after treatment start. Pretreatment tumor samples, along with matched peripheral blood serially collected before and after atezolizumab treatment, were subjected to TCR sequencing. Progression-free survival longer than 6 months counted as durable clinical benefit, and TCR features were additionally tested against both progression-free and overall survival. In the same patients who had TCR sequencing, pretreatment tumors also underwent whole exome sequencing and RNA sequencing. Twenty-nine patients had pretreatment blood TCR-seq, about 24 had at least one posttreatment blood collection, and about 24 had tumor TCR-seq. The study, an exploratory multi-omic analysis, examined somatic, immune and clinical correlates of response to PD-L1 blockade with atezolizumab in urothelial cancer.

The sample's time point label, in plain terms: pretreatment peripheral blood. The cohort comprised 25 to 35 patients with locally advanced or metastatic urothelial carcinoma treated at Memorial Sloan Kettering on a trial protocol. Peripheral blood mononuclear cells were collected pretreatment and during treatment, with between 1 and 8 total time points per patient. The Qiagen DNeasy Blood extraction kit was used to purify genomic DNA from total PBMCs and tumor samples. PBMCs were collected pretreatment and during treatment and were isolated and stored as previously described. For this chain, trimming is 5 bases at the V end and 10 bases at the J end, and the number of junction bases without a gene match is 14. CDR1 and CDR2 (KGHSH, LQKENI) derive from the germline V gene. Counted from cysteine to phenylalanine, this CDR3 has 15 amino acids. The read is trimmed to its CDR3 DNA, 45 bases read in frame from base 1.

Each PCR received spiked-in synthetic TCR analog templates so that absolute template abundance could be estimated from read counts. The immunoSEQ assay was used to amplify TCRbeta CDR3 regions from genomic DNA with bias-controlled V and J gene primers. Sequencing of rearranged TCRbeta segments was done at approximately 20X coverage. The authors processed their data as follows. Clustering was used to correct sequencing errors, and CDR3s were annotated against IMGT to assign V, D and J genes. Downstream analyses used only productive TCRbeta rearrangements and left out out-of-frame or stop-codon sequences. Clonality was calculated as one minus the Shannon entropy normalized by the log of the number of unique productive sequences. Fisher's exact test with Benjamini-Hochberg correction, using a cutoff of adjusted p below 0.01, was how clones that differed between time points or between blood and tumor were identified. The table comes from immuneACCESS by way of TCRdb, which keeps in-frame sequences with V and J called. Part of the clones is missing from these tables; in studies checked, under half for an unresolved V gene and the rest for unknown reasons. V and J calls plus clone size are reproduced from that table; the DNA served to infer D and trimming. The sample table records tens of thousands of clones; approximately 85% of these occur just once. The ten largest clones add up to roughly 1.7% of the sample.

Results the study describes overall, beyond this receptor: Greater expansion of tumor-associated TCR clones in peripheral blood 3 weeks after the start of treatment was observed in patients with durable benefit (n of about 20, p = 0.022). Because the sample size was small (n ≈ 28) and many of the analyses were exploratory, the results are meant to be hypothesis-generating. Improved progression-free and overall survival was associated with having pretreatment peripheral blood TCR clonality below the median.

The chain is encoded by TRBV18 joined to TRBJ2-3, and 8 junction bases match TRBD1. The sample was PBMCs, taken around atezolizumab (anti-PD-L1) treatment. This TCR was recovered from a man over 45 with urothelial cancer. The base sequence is TGTGCCAGCTCATCATCCGGGACAGGCATGTCGGCGCAGTATTTT. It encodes CASSSSGTGMSAQYF.